This TCR beta chain was captured by sequencing in a study of post-analysis software for immune sequencing data (dated by TCRdb to 2013 to 2016). In the study overall: Recorded disease courses included relapsing-remitting, secondary progressive and progressive-relapsing multiple sclerosis, with some patients lacking subtype annotation. The patient repertoires were set against under 12 previously published healthy control repertoires from donors whose ages ranged from roughly 6 to 26 years. A subset of samples was prepared in parallel using single-end sample barcoding, then pooled and co-amplified after Illumina adapter ligation.

Study-wide conclusions, independent of this receptor: The multiple sclerosis patient group was slightly younger than the control group. When samples were clustered directly using the F measure, samples prepared in the same batch co-clustered strongly, which prompted a batch-effect correction. Normalized Chao1 diversity was significantly lower in multiple sclerosis patients than controls, suggesting substantial peripheral T-cell clonal expansion.

TCR beta repertoires were profiled from peripheral blood of approximately 13 young patients with multiple sclerosis to demonstrate the VDJtools post-analysis software. The multiple sclerosis patients were children and adolescents between roughly 6 and 17 years of age. Library prep was done by PCR. Sequencer: Illumina HiSeq 2500. To reduce PCR and sequencing biases, unique molecular identifiers were incorporated into the TCR beta cDNA libraries. Around 500,000 cDNA molecules were obtained for every 1 to 10 million input T cells, so each molecule roughly corresponded to one T cell. The same protocol used for the earlier healthy control dataset was applied to prepare and sequence the patient libraries. Within a given batch, samples were prepared together, multiplexed and sequenced on the same HiSeq lane. As for the original processing: Raw barcoded reads were processed with MIGEC, discarding single-read molecular identifier groups before consensus assembly and CDR3 extraction. VDJtools was used for post-analysis of the clonotype tables, and diversity was normalized by down-sampling every dataset to the size of the smallest sample. In repertoire overlap clustering, CDR3 amino acid sequences, but not nucleotide sequences, were matched to correct batch-related cross-sample contamination. TCRdb's own reprocessing of the public reads used fastp at Q25 and MiXCR and kept productive beta chains. CDR3 protein duplicates are merged, each entry listing the most common genes and DNA. TCRdb, rather than the study authors, made the V and J calls. The sample table contains roughly 620,000 distinct CDR3 sequences; only one count was recorded for 44% of them. Of the sample, 1.7% is held by the ten largest clones.

In its sample, this clonotype was seen many times. Its antigen specificity is not known. No base quality information exists; no much larger clone differs at one position. Sequencing was performed on blood. The clonotype originates from a girl between 10 and 17 years old with multiple sclerosis.

DNA sequence: TGCAGCGTTGAAGGAGGGGTTACAGGGGCCACTGAAGCTTTCTTT. Its translation is CSVEGGVTGATEAFF. The rearrangement joined TRBV29-1 to TRBJ1-1, with 7 junctional bases fitting TRBD1. V loses 1 base at its end and J loses 4 bases; junction bases beyond the gene matches: 9. The CDR3 runs 15 amino acids, cysteine and phenylalanine included. The entry retains the CDR3 DNA only, 45 bases that are in frame from base 1. Sequences SQVTM (CDR1) and ANQGSEA (CDR2) are obtained from the germline V gene.